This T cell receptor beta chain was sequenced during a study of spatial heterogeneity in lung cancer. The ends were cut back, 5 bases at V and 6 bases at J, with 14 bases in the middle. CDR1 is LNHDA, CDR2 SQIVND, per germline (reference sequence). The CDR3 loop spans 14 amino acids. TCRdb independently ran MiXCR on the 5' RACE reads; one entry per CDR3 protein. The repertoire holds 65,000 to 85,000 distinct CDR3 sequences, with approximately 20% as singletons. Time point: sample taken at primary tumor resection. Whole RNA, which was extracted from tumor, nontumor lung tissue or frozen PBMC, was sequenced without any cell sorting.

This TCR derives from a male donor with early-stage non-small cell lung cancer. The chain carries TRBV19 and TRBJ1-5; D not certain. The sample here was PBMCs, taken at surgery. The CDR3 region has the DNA TGTGCCAGTAGTGAGCGAGGGCTACTTCAGCCCCAGCATTTT. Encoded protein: CASSERGLLQPQHF.